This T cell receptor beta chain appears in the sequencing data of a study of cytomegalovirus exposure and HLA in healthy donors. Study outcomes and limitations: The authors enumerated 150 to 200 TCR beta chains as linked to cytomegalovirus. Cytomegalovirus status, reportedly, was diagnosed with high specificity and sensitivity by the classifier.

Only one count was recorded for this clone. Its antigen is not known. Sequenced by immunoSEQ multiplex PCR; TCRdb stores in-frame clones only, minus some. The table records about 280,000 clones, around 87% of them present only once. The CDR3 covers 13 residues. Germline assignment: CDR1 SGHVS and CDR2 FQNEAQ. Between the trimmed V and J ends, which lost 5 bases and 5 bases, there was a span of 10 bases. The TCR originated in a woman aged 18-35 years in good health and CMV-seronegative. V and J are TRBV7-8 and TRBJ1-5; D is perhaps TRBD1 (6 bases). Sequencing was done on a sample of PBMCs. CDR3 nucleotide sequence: TGTGCCAGCAGCAGACAGGAGGATCAGCCCCAGCATTTT. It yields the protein CASSRQEDQPQHF.